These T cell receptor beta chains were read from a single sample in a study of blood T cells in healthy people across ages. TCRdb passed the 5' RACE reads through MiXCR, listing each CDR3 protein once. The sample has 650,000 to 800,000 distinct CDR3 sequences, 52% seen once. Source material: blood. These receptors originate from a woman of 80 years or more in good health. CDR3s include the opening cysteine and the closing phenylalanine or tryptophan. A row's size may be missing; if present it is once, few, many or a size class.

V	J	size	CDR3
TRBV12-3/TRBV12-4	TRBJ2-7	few	CASSLAQYEQYF
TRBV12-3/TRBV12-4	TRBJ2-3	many	CASSSTGLGDTQYF
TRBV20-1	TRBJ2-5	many	CSAPSGVGETQYF
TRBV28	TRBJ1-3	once	CASSLTPSSGNTIYF
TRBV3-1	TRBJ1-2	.	CASSQDLTGIAYGYTF
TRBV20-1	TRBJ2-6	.	CSVSLGANVLTF
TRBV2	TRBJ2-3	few	CASAPPGPPTDTQYF
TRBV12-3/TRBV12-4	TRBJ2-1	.	CASRGLKGDEQFF
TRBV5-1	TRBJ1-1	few	CASSPNGGGLEAFF
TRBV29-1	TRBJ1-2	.	CSVEWDSHGYTF
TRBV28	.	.	CASSPHRASYNEQYF
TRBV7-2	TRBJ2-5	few	CASSWGLAGGQTQYF
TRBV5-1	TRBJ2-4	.	CASSTGGGENIQYF
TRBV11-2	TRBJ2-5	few	CASSLGSAPEGEQYF
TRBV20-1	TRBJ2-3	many	CSASPFPPGASTDTQYF
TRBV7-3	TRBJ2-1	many	CASGIKGGNEQFF
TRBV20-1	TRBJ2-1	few	CSAPIPSGLTEQFF